The subject of this entry is one T cell receptor beta chain. What this receptor recognizes is not known. No per-base quality is available; no much larger clone lies one base away. This sample was taken from a study of T cell responses to AZD1222 COVID-19 vaccine (dated by TCRdb to about 2021). Study-level background: A total of 230 to 250 trial participants underwent TCR sequencing, of whom 200 to 220 had received two doses of AZD1222 and roughly 26 had received two doses of the MenACWY control vaccine. Trial participants were enrolled by age into 18-55, 56-69 and 70-plus year subgroups, with around 140, 26 and 57 TCR-sequenced participants respectively. Beyond this particular receptor, the publication reports: Participants were mostly white British and included more females than males, and it was suggested by the authors that clonal diversity may have been underestimated. The 56-69-year group was small, and its depth increase did not reach significance, likely because of low power. Spike-specific TCR breadth and depth rose significantly after two AZD1222 doses compared with day 0 and with MenACWY recipients. No day 14 peak-response samples were available, so repertoires were characterized only after the peak T cell response. Nearly half of unique spike-specific TCRs reportedly recognized epitopes outside regions mutated in the B.1.351 and B.1.1.7 variants. Conclusions about previously exposed vaccinees are limited because only six or seven AZD1222 recipients were SARS-CoV-2 seropositive at baseline. Vaccine-associated CD4 TCRs spanned the whole spike protein, with dominant responses in regions 160-218 and 743-854.

The CDR3 regions of human TCRbeta chains were analyzed by immunosequencing. The authors' analysis ran thus. Repertoire TCRs were checked for matches against a reference library of SARS-CoV-2-specific TCRs that had been generated using the MIRA antigen-specificity platform. Breadth was defined as the fraction of unique TCRs that were SARS-CoV-2-associated. Depth was defined as the fraction of total T cells that were SARS-CoV-2-associated. Using the MIRA data, each spike-specific TCR was assigned both to the spike region to which the TCR was reactive and to a CD4 or CD8 class. Log10-transformed breadth and depth values were compared by one-way ANOVA with Sidak's multiple comparisons tests. TCRdb holds this immuneACCESS table with in-frame rearrangements only. Some clones are missing; in checked studies, unresolved V genes explain under half, and the rest has no known cause. That table gives V, J and clone size, and the DNA gave D and trimming. The sample yields under 140,000 clones; about 87% were counted once. Roughly 15% of the sample lies in the top ten.

The time point label corresponds to: about 28 days (+/-7) after the second vaccine dose. AZD1222 recipients with second doses at about 4 weeks or about 12 weeks were pooled, because spike-specific TCR depth and breadth did not differ between schedules. The vaccinee samples were drawn from two UK trials, COV001 and COV002, one of which was a single-blind randomized controlled phase 2/3 trial testing AZD1222 (ChAdOx1 nCoV-19) in healthy adults. For TCRbeta chain sequencing, PBMC samples were collected from trial participants at day 0 and at day 28 after the second dose. The specimen was peripheral blood, collected 28 days after the second AZD1222 dose. This clonotype was obtained from an adult who received the AZD1222 COVID-19 vaccine.

The base sequence is TGCGCCAGCAGCCAAGTAACGGACTATGGCTACACCTTC. Its protein reads: CASSQVTDYGYTF. This sequence uses TRBV4-1 and TRBJ1-2; no D gene is confidently identified. Counted from cysteine to phenylalanine, this CDR3 has 13 amino acids. The only DNA kept is the CDR3, 39 bases in frame from the first base. Via the germline V gene, CDR1 is MGHRA and CDR2 YSYEKL. V was cut back by 1 base and J by 3 bases, leaving a gap of 6 bases between them.